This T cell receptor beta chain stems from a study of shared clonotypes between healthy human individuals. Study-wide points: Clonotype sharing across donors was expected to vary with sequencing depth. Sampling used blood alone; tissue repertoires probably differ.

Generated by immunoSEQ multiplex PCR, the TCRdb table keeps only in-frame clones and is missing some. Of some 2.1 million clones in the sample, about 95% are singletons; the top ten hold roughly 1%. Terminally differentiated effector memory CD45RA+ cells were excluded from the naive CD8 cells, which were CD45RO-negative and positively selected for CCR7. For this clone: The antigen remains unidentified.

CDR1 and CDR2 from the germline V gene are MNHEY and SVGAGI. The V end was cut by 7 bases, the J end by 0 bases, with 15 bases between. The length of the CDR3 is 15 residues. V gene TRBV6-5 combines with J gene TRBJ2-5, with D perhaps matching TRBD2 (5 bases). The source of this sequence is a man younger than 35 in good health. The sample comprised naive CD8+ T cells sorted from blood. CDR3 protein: CASNPGGGNQETQYF. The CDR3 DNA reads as TGTGCCAGCAACCCCGGAGGTGGGAACCAAGAGACCCAGTACTTC.